The clone carrying this T cell receptor (beta chain) was recorded a few times. Its target is unknown. This sample was included in a study of T-cell reconstitution after alpha-beta-depleted transplantation in children. A library of TCRbeta sequences, prepared with unique molecular identifiers, was generated. TCRdb itself ran the PCR reads through MiXCR, one entry per CDR3 protein. In the table there are about 870,000 distinct CDR3 sequences, 15% to 20% of which are singletons. General study results and limits: At the one-year point after transplant, T-cell counts and TCRbeta diversity were found to come mostly from T cells that had been newly produced. Expanded clones from the graft, numbering several hundred, reportedly supplied alpha-beta T cells about two months after transplant. TCRbeta diversity was high at day 60 in some patients (a result of surviving recipient T cells and thymic progenitors).

The CDR3 is 12 amino acids. V dropped 1 base and J dropped 2 bases, with 4 bases sitting between them. Germline V lookup: CDR1 SQVTM, CDR2 ANQGSEA. The TCR sequence derives from a male patient aged 10 to 17 who had a stem cell transplant for acute lymphoblastic leukemia, so the T cells may come from the graft donor. The rearrangement links TRBV29-1 to TRBJ2-3; D not resolved. The material sequenced was PBMCs, mostly from graft donor cells, taken 360 days after TCRalphabeta/CD19-depleted stem cell transplant. Here the CDR3 DNA reads TGCAGCGTTGAAGTCAACACAGATACGCAGTATTTT. This encodes CSVEVNTDTQYF.